The sequence of this T cell receptor (beta chain) was determined in a study of PD-1 blockade in classical Hodgkin lymphoma. On the study more broadly: Patients were administered nivolumab (3 mg/kg intravenously) every 2 weeks. General study points: Only CD4+ TCR diversity, not CD8+, had risen significantly by C4D1. Repertoire difference causes, possibly disease activity or prior therapy, remain undefined. Partial responders and progressors had significantly lower baseline TCR diversity.

In the case of this clone: Its cognate antigen is unknown.

Only in-frame clones appear in the TCRdb table, and some are missing; sequencing was by immunoSEQ multiplex PCR. The table includes 40,000 to 65,000 clones, roughly 80% detected once. Each patient relapsed following autologous stem cell transplantation, and prior brentuximab vedotin exposure differed. Germline CDR1 and CDR2: MGHRA and YSYEKL. V shed 1 base and J shed 3 bases, with 10 bases lying between them. The length of the CDR3 is 15 residues. The source of this sequence is a human donor with classical Hodgkin lymphoma. The input for sequencing was peripheral blood mononuclear cells (PBMCs), taken at baseline. V is TRBV4-1 and J is TRBJ1-3; D remains unclear. The CDR3 region has the DNA TGCGCCAGCAGCCAAGTCGAATTTGGTGGAAACACCATATATTTT. Translating it yields CASSQVEFGGNTIYF.